The sequence of this T cell receptor beta chain was determined in a study of CD8 T cells in Susac syndrome. The length of the CDR3 is 14 residues. V lost 2 bases, J lost 3 bases, and 11 bases lay in between. The germline gives CDR1 LGHNA, CDR2 YSLEER. Healthy donors formed controls matched for age and sex. TEMRA cells were FACS-enriched, with CD8+ and CD4+ T cells isolated negatively. cDNA came from 0.5 to 1 ug RNA primed by random hexamers. Amplification of TCR beta CDR3 used immunoSEQ multiplex PCR across 54 Vbeta and 13 Jbeta. TCRdb re-analysed the immunoSEQ multiplex PCR reads in MiXCR, keeping a single row per CDR3 protein. The sample yields roughly 160,000 distinct CDR3 sequences, approximately 96% seen once.

Sequenced: CD4+ T cells from PBMCs. The clonotype originates from a human donor in good health. The chain is built from TRBV4-3 and TRBJ2-7; TRBD1 might be the D (6 bases). The CDR3 spells CASSQIQGVYEQYF. DNA for the CDR3: TGCGCCAGCAGCCAAATACAGGGAGTCTACGAGCAGTACTTC.